Sequencing of this T cell receptor (beta chain) was carried out in a study of post-analysis software for immune sequencing data. The overall study: Included courses were relapsing-remitting and secondary progressive multiple sclerosis; progressive-relapsing multiple sclerosis was also included. Study results and limitations: Compared with controls, patients showed significantly lower normalized Chao1 diversity.

This clonotype has just a few counts. Its antigen is not identified. TCR beta cDNA libraries had unique molecular identifiers. Input amounts of roughly 1 to 10 million T cells were used. These gave around 500,000 cDNA molecules, so each molecule approximated one T cell. MiXCR, applied by TCRdb to the PCR reads, yields one record per CDR3 protein. The sample consists of roughly 400,000 distinct CDR3 sequences, approximately 42% of them appearing once. The sequenced material came from blood. This TCR was recovered from a girl aged 2-9 years with multiple sclerosis.

The CDR3 reads CASSPGSWRRAYEQYF. The CDR3 DNA follows: TGTGCCAGCAGCCCTGGTTCGTGGCGGAGGGCCTACGAGCAGTACTTC. The chain recombines TRBV7-9 with TRBJ2-7, with D possibly being TRBD2 (6 bases). The CDR3 loop spans 16 amino acids. Germline assignment: CDR1 SEHNR and CDR2 FQNEAQ (reference sequence). V was trimmed by 5 bases and J by 2 bases, leaving 19 bases between them.